This T cell receptor beta chain appears in the sequencing data of a study of blood T cell repertoires in COVID-19. Method: immunoSEQ multiplex PCR; TCRdb's copy keeps in-frame clones and lacks some. Of around 230,000 clones listed, roughly nine tenths are singletons. The CDR3 covers 16 residues. Per the germline V gene, CDR1 is MRHNA and CDR2 is SNTAGT. The germline V and J ends were trimmed by 2 bases and 6 bases, with 17 bases remaining between them. Specimen: PBMCs or T cells enriched from blood (not recorded which). The TCR sequence derives from a woman between 25 and 40 years old who had recovered from COVID-19. The gene calls are TRBV6-4 and TRBJ2-1, with a tentative D call TRBD2 (6 bases). CDR3 loop: CASSDRAGRIGNEQFF. The CDR3 DNA reads as TGTGCCAGCAGTGACCGGGCAGGGAGGATTGGCAATGAGCAGTTCTTC.